What follows are 25 T cell receptor beta chains derived from one specimen sequenced in a study of blood T cell repertoires in COVID-19. Clones were sequenced by immunoSEQ multiplex PCR, and TCRdb holds only the in-frame ones, with some missing. The sample records 150,000 to 170,000 clones, about 80% being singletons. Source material: peripheral blood. These receptor sequences come from a woman in her sixties or seventies with acute or convalescent COVID-19.

The rearrangement uses TRBV28 and TRBJ1-2; TRBD1 aligns across 7 bases. J lost 3 bases, V lost 11 bases, and 15 bases had no gene match. This CDR3 has 15 residues. Germline-derived CDR1 and CDR2 are MDHEN and SYDVKM. CDR3 DNA sequence: TGTGCCTTACAGAGGGGATCTACAGGGGACTATGGCTACACCTTC. It codes for CALQRGSTGDYGYTF.

In regard to this clone: The junction does not match germline at one end; this may be a read error. Within the sample, other DNA sequences also encode this same CDR3. The chain carries TRBV9 and TRBJ1-5; TRBD1 agrees at 10 bases. The CDR3 contains 14 residues. Germline CDR1 reads SGDLS; CDR2 reads YYNGEE. CDR3 region: CASSVTGGNQPQHF. The CDR3 nucleotides read TGTGCCAGCAGCGTGACAGGGGGCAACCAGCCCCAGCATTTT.

The V gene is TRBV5-4, the J gene TRBJ1-2, with D possibly TRBD1 on 6 matching bases. Germline CDR1 reads SGHNT; CDR2 reads YYREEE (reference sequence). V lost 1 base to trimming and J lost 7 bases, with 14 bases between them. The CDR3 is made up of 14 amino acids. The CDR3 sequence is CASSLRQGRGGYTF. CDR3 in DNA: TGTGCCAGCAGCTTGAGGCAGGGGCGTGGTGGCTACACCTTC.

This CDR3 is CATSDPRTAQETQYF. As DNA, the CDR3 is TGTGCCACCAGTGACCCACGGACAGCGCAAGAGACCCAGTACTTC. V usage is TRBV24-1 and J usage is TRBJ2-5; D may be TRBD1 (6 bases). Trimming left V 4 bases short and J 2 bases short, with 13 bases between. CDR3 length: 15 amino acids. Germline CDR1 is KGHDR and CDR2 is SFDVKD.

The chain recombines TRBV2 with TRBJ2-1; D possibly corresponds to TRBD1 (5 bases). The germline gives CDR1 SNHLY, CDR2 FYNNEI. The CDR3 sequence is 16 residues long. The V end was cut by 0 bases, the J end by 2 bases, with 11 bases between. CDR3 sequence (DNA): TGTGCCAGCAGTGAAGCGGTAGGGGTCACCTACAATGAGCAGTTCTTC. This encodes CASSEAVGVTYNEQFF.

V and J are TRBV19 and TRBJ2-6, with 10 bases that match TRBD1. This CDR3 contains 18 residues. V was clipped by 4 bases and J by 2 bases; unmatched bases: 8. Germline loops: CDR1 LNHDA, CDR2 SQIVND (reference sequence). As DNA, the CDR3 is TGTGCCAGTAGTAGATCCGGGACAGGGGCTCCTGGGGCCAACGTCCTGACTTTC. It codes for CASSRSGTGAPGANVLTF.

This chain uses TRBV7-2 with TRBJ2-2, with 11 bases matching TRBD1. The germline gives CDR1 SGHTA, CDR2 FQGNSA. J lost 5 bases, V lost 2 bases, and 4 bases had no gene match. This CDR3 is 16 amino acids long. The CDR3 region is CASSLIGTGGTGELFF. The DNA for the CDR3 is TGTGCCAGCAGCTTAATCGGGACAGGGGGGACCGGGGAGCTGTTTTTT.

Comments on this clone: Sequence at one end of the junction differs from germline and may be a read error. In DNA, the CDR3 is TGTGCCAGCAATGAATCTTACAGGCCCCGATCTGAAGCTTTCTTT. Translating it yields CASNESYRPRSEAFF. This chain uses TRBV6-1 with TRBJ1-1; tentative D call: TRBD1 (5 bases). CDR1 and CDR2 from the germline V gene are MNHNS and SASEGT. This CDR3 has 15 residues.

The chain uses TRBV25-1 and TRBJ1-2, with unresolved D. The germline V gene encodes CDR1 MGHDK and CDR2 SYGVNS. V gave up 5 bases and J gave up 8 bases, with 9 bases separating them. This CDR3 spans 11 amino acids. In DNA form, the CDR3 reads TGTGCCAGCAGTCCGGGGTCCGGCTACACCTTC. It yields the protein CASSPGSGYTF.

J is TRBJ2-3 and V is TRBV5-1; unclear D gene. CDR1 SGHRS and CDR2 YFSETQ come from the germline V gene. V was pared by 6 bases and J by 0 bases, with 14 bases between. The CDR3 runs to 15 residues. CDR3 amino acids: CASNEFPTSTDTQYF. As DNA, the CDR3 is TGCGCCAGCAACGAGTTCCCGACTAGCACAGATACGCAGTATTTT.

J is TRBJ1-1 and V is TRBV5-1; 7 nucleotides line up with TRBD1. CDR3 length: 15 residues. Germline lookup yields CDR1 SGHRS and CDR2 YFSETQ. J gave up 1 base and V 0 bases, and 3 bases lay outside the gene matches. CDR3 bases: TGCGCCAGCAGCTTGGAAGGGGGCTCGAACACTGAAGCTTTCTTT. As protein: CASSLEGGSNTEAFF.

The V gene is TRBV24-1, the J gene TRBJ1-4, with D unresolved. Per the germline V gene, CDR1 is KGHDR and CDR2 is SFDVKD. CDR3 length equals 14 residues. V was clipped by 5 bases and J by 0 bases, with 6 bases between them. The CDR3 DNA reads TGTGCCACCAGTGGCGGGGCAACTAATGAAAAACTGTTTTTT. Translating it yields CATSGGATNEKLFF.

This clone was found once. The rearrangement joins TRBV11-1 to TRBJ1-2, with 8 positions matching TRBD1. Trimming cost V 5 bases and J 2 bases; bases outside gene matches: 7. Germline-derived CDR1 and CDR2 are SGHAT and FQDESV (reference sequence). This CDR3 region has 15 residues. CDR3 nucleotides: TGTGCCAGCAGCATCCAACAGGGGGGGAACTATGGCTACACCTTC. Amino acids: CASSIQQGGNYGYTF.

J is TRBJ2-7 and V is TRBV7-9, with a weak D call TRBD1 (6 bases). CDR1 SEHNR and CDR2 FQNEAQ come from the germline V gene (reference sequence). This CDR3 region has 18 residues. Trimming shortened V by 5 bases and J by 1 base, and 24 bases separated the two germline ends. The CDR3 is CASSTGTNSGRDSYEQYV. The CDR3 DNA reads TGTGCCAGCAGCACAGGGACGAACAGTGGCAGAGATTCCTACGAGCAGTACGTC.

The rearrangement uses TRBV18 and TRBJ1-4; no reliable D call. The germline gives CDR1 KGHSH, CDR2 LQKENI. V was cut by 3 bases and J by 8 bases, with 13 bases left in between. CDR3 size: 14 residues. The CDR3 DNA is TGTGCCAGCTCACCCCCCGAGGGAGGGGAAAAACTGTTTTTT. Its translation is CASSPPEGGEKLFF.

The chain carries TRBV6-5 and TRBJ1-4; TRBD1 matches 9 bases. With 6 bases clipped from V and 6 bases from J, the junction kept 8 bases outside the gene matches. The CDR3 is 15 residues long. Per the germline V gene, CDR1 is MNHEY and CDR2 is SVGAGI. CDR3 in amino acids: CASRGRTGGYEKLFF. DNA for the CDR3: TGTGCCAGCAGGGGGAGAACAGGGGGCTATGAAAAACTGTTTTTT.

This chain connects TRBV27 to TRBJ2-7; TRBD1 aligns across 10 bases. Trimming at V came to 4 bases and at J to 6 bases, leaving 3 bases not matched to a gene. The CDR3 totals 13 residues. Germline CDR1 reads MNHEY; CDR2 reads SMNVEV (reference sequence). CDR3 nucleotide sequence: TGTGCCAGCAGTTCCCGGACAGGGGGCGAGCAGTACTTC. Translated: CASSSRTGGEQYF.

This chain joins TRBV5-1 and TRBJ2-6, with D tentatively TRBD1 (6 bases). Trimming cost V 3 bases and J 0 bases, with 10 bases left between them. The germline V gene encodes CDR1 SGHRS and CDR2 YFSETQ. This CDR3 contains 16 residues. The CDR3 is CASSSGHASGANVLTF. DNA of the CDR3: TGCGCCAGCAGCTCGGGACACGCCTCTGGGGCCAACGTCCTGACTTTC.

This chain connects TRBV7-2 to TRBJ2-7; 7 bases line up with TRBD2. After removal of 1 base from V and 2 bases from J, the junction contained 8 bases not matched to a gene. The CDR3 is 16 residues long. Germline CDR1 reads SGHTA; CDR2 reads FQGNSA. The CDR3 loop reads CASSLDSPSGTYEQYF. The CDR3 DNA follows: TGTGCCAGCAGCTTAGATAGTCCTAGCGGTACCTACGAGCAGTACTTC.

The rearrangement uses TRBV6-6 and TRBJ1-1; tentative D call: TRBD1 (5 bases). Germline V gives CDR1 MNHNY, CDR2 SVGAGI (reference sequence). With 7 bases removed from V and 1 base from J, the gap between germline ends came to 16 bases. CDR3 length: 15 residues. CDR3: CASIGRRQTNTEAFF. DNA for the CDR3: TGTGCCAGCATAGGACGGAGACAGACGAACACTGAAGCTTTCTTT.

V usage is TRBV7-3 and J usage is TRBJ2-3; D gene unclear. The CDR3 totals 14 residues. The V gene lost 0 bases and the J gene lost 2 bases, with 6 bases spanning the gap. Germline V gene lookup returns CDR1 SGHTA and CDR2 FQGTGA. This CDR3 reads CASSLTGLTDTQYF. CDR3 DNA: TGTGCCAGCAGCTTAACTGGCCTCACAGATACGCAGTATTTT.

DNA for the CDR3: TGTGCCAGCAGCAGGACAGGGAGCTCCTACAATGAGCAGTTCTTC. Protein product: CASSRTGSSYNEQFF. The chain has TRBV6-5 and TRBJ2-1; TRBD1 matches at 8 bases. This CDR3 is 15 amino acids long. Germline CDR1 MNHEY, CDR2 SVGAGI. V was clipped by 6 bases and J by 0 bases; unmatched bases: 4.

The V call is TRBV3-1 (or the pseudogene TRBV3-2), the J call TRBJ1-4; TRBD1 matches at 8 bases. The CDR3 consists of 14 residues. V was pared by 3 bases and J by 8 bases, with 5 bases of the junction left unmatched. Germline values: CDR1 LGHDT, CDR2 YNNKEL (reference sequence). The CDR3 reads CASSHTGGDEKLFF. CDR3 nucleotide sequence: TGTGCCAGCAGCCATACAGGGGGAGACGAAAAACTGTTTTTT.

This clone was observed a handful of times. The chain combines TRBV7-9 with TRBJ1-2; D is perhaps TRBD1 (5 bases). V lost 5 bases, J lost 4 bases, and 17 bases lay in between. The CDR3 spans 15 residues. The V gene's germline CDR1 is SEHNR and CDR2 FQNEAQ (reference sequence). The CDR3 loop reads CASSRRGGDGYGYTF. CDR3 in DNA: TGTGCCAGCAGCCGTCGGGGAGGGGACGGCTATGGCTACACCTTC.

The chain joins TRBV18 to TRBJ2-1; D not certain. Trimming removed 0 bases at V and 9 bases at J, with 6 bases between. CDR3 length: 12 amino acids. CDR1 KGHSH and CDR2 LQKENI come from the germline V gene. The chain's CDR3 is CASSPPALEQFF. CDR3 nucleotide sequence: TGTGCCAGCTCACCACCGGCTCTTGAGCAGTTCTTC.